The following is a T cell receptor beta chain sequence with its context. Its antigen remains unknown. The sample comes from a study of cytomegalovirus exposure and HLA in healthy donors. General observations from the study: Rarity marked most TCR sequences, yet some public TCRs occurred in many donors. Overall, roughly 170 TCR beta chains were annotated as cytomegalovirus-associated. Productive status was seen about 87% or about 30% of the time for most TCR beta V segments in an earlier analysis. Donors were assumed by presence/absence analyses to have roughly uniform sequencing depth.

The PCR employed 60 Vbeta primers together with 13 Jbeta primers. TCRdb keeps only in-frame clones here, not all; method: immunoSEQ multiplex PCR. The table shows hundreds of thousands of clones, with roughly 80% occurring only once. V was pared by 3 bases and J by 1 base, with 3 bases of the junction left unmatched. The V gene's germline CDR1 is SNHLY and CDR2 FYNNEI. The CDR3 runs to 15 residues. Sequencing used PBMCs. The chain carries TRBV2 and TRBJ1-1, with TRBD1 matching over 9 bases. The sequence was obtained from a man aged 25 to 40 in good health and CMV-seronegative. The CDR3 region is CASSETGGKNTEAFF. CDR3 in DNA: TGTGCCAGCAGTGAGACAGGGGGAAAGAACACTGAAGCTTTCTTT.